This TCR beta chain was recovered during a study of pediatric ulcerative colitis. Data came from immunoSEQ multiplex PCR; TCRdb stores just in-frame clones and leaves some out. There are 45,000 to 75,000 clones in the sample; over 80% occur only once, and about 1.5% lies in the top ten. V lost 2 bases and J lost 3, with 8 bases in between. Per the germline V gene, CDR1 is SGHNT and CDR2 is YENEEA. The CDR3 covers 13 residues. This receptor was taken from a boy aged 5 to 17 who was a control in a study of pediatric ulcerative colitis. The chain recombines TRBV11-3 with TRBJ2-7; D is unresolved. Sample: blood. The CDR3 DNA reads TGTGCCAGCAGCTTACGGCCCGACTACGAGCAGTACTTC. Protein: CASSLRPDYEQYF.